The 2 T cell receptor beta chains below all came from one sample that was sequenced in a study of blood T cell repertoires in COVID-19. Assay used: immunoSEQ multiplex PCR; TCRdb lists only in-frame clones, some missing. The sample has roughly 200,000 clones; around three quarters are singletons. The sample comprised peripheral blood. The origin of the receptors is a woman aged 70 to 79 with acute or convalescent COVID-19.

The chain has TRBV11-2 and TRBJ1-1, with a tentative D call TRBD1 (5 bases). Germline V gives CDR1 SGHAT, CDR2 FQNNGV. The germline V and J ends were trimmed by 4 bases and 4 bases, with 19 bases remaining between them. The CDR3 sequence is 16 residues long. In DNA form, the CDR3 reads TGTGCCAGCAGCTCGTCGGCTAGGGGATCGGGCACTGAAGCTTTCTTT. Residues: CASSSSARGSGTEAFF.

This clone appeared once. The chain recombines TRBV7-9 with TRBJ1-2, with D unclear. The length of the CDR3 is 12 residues. Trimming removed 5 bases from V and 1 base from J, with 5 bases in between. CDR1 SEHNR and CDR2 FQNEAQ come from the germline V gene (reference sequence). The DNA of the CDR3 is TGTGCCAGCAGCCGAGATAACTATGGCTACACCTTC. It specifies CASSRDNYGYTF. The full variable domain, rest sourced from reference TRBV7-9 and TRBJ1-2, is DTGVSQNPRHKITKRGQNVTFRCDPISEHNRLYWYRQTLGQGPEFLTYFQNEAQLEKSRLLSDRFSAERPKGSFSTLEIQRTEQGDSAMYLCASSRDNYGYTFGSGTRLTVV.